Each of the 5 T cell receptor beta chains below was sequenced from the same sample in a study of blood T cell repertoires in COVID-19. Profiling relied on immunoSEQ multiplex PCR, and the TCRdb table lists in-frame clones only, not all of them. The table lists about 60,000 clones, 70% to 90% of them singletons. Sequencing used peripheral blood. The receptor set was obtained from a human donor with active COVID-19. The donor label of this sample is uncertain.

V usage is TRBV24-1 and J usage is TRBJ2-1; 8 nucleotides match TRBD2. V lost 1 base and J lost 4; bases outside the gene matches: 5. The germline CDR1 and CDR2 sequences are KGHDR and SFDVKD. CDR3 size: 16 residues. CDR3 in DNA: TGTGCCACCAGTGATTTTCCGGGAGGGGGTTACAATGAGCAGTTCTTC. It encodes CATSDFPGGGYNEQFF.

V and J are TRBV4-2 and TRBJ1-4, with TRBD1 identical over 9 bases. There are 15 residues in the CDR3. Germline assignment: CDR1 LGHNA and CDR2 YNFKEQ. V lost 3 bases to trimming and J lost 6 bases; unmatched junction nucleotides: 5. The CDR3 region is CASSHPGQGDEKLFF. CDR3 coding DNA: TGTGCCAGCAGCCACCCGGGACAGGGAGATGAAAAACTGTTTTTT.

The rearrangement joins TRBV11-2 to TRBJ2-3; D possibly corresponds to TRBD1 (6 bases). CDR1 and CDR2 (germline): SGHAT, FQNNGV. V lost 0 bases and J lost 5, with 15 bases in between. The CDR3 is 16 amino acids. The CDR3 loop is CASSLDTGPGGDTQYF. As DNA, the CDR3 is TGTGCCAGCAGCTTAGATACAGGGCCCGGAGGAGATACGCAGTATTTT.

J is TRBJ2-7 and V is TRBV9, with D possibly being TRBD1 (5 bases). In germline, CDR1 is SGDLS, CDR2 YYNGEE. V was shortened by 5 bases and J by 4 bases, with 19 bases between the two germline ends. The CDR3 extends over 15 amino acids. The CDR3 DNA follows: TGTGCCAGCAGTCCTCAATTAGGGGCTTCGTACGAGCAGTACTTC. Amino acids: CASSPQLGASYEQYF.

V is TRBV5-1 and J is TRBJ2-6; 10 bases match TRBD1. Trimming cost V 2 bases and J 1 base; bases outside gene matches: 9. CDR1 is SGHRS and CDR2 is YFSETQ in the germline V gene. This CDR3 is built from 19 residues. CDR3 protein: CASSLLPGQGTSGANVLTF. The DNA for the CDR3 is TGCGCCAGCAGCTTATTACCGGGACAGGGGACATCTGGGGCCAACGTCCTGACTTTC.